Below are 16 T cell receptor beta chains sequenced from a single sample in a study of shared clonotypes between healthy human individuals. Clones were sequenced by immunoSEQ multiplex PCR, and TCRdb holds only the in-frame ones, with some missing. The repertoire holds 1 million to 1.3 million clones, with approximately 80% as singletons. Sequenced input: memory CD4+ T cells from PBMCs. This sample's subset: CD45RA-negative fraction. The receptors derive from a man younger than 35 in good health. Some clones in this sample may be carry-over from other donors' samples.

The genes are TRBV7-2 and TRBJ1-2, with unresolved D. Germline V gives CDR1 SGHTA, CDR2 FQGNSA. The CDR3 is 13 amino acids. Trimming took off 0 bases at V and 8 bases at J, with 10 bases between the two ends. The CDR3 is CASSLASVGGYTF. CDR3 bases: TGTGCCAGCAGCTTAGCGTCAGTGGGGGGCTACACCTTC.

The chain links TRBV7-2 to TRBJ2-2; D is uncertain. The CDR3 loop spans 16 amino acids. The germline V gene encodes CDR1 SGHTA and CDR2 FQGNSA. The ends were cut back, 2 bases at V and 3 bases at J, with 13 bases in the middle. The DNA of the CDR3 is TGTGCCAGCAGCTTACTCGCAAGGTCCTACACCGGGGAGCTGTTTTTT. It yields the protein CASSLLARSYTGELFF.

The chain uses TRBV7-3 and TRBJ2-3, with 8 bases aligning to TRBD2. Germline lookup yields CDR1 SGHTA and CDR2 FQGTGA. V shed 9 bases, J shed 10 bases, and the junction held 12 bases outside the gene matches. The CDR3 extends over 13 amino acids. The CDR3 loop reads CASRTSLEGAQYF. The CDR3 DNA sequence: TGTGCCAGTAGGACTAGCTTAGAAGGGGCGCAGTATTTT.

The chain uses TRBV14 and TRBJ2-7; 9 bases agree with TRBD2. J gave up 3 bases and V 2 bases, and 5 bases lay outside the gene matches. Germline values: CDR1 SGHDN, CDR2 FVKESK. The CDR3 is 15 residues long. CDR3 amino acids: CASSQWRGRVYEQYF. CDR3 coding DNA: TGTGCCAGCAGCCAATGGCGCGGGAGGGTCTACGAGCAGTACTTC.

The CDR3 loop is CASTRTARGQGTEAFF. DNA for the CDR3: TGTGCCAGTACCAGAACAGCCCGCGGGCAGGGCACTGAAGCTTTCTTT. The chain joins TRBV19 to TRBJ1-1; a possible D gene is TRBD1 (5 bases). The CDR3 runs 16 residues. The V end was cut by 7 bases, the J end by 4 bases, with 22 bases between. Germline V gene data show CDR1 as LNHDA and CDR2 as SQIVND (reference sequence).

The gene calls are TRBV7-9 and TRBJ2-5, with D hard to call. Germline loops: CDR1 SEHNR, CDR2 FQNEAQ (reference sequence). CDR3 length: 14 residues. With 1 base removed from V and 4 bases from J, the gap between germline ends came to 10 bases. The CDR3 nucleotides read TGTGCCAGCAGCTTAGGCGGCCCGGCAGAGACCCAGTACTTC. This encodes CASSLGGPAETQYF.

The chain couples TRBV30 to TRBJ2-7, with 10 bases identical to TRBD1. This CDR3 has 16 amino acids. With V trimmed by 2 bases and J by 3 bases, 10 bases remained unmatched. In germline, CDR1 is GTSNPN, CDR2 SVGIG (reference sequence). Written as DNA, the CDR3 is TGTGCCTGGAGTCCACCGTGGGGACAGGGGAGCTACGAGCAGTACTTC. Its protein is CAWSPPWGQGSYEQYF.

The CDR3 DNA reads as TGCAGCGTGGCAGCATCGTACAATCAGCCCCAGCATTTT. It yields the protein CSVAASYNQPQHF. The chain employs TRBV29-1 and TRBJ1-5; D is unresolved. V dropped 6 bases and J dropped 3 bases, with 12 bases sitting between them. This CDR3 region has 13 residues. Germline V gives CDR1 SQVTM, CDR2 ANQGSEA.

This clone was picked up one time. The junction departs from the called germline gene at one end, perhaps through a read error. The J gene is TRBJ2-1, the V gene TRBV11-3; 8 nucleotides line up with TRBD1. CDR3 length: 12 residues. CDR1 and CDR2 (germline): SGHNT, YENEEA. The CDR3 nucleotides read TGTGCCAGCAGCTTACGACAGGGGAGCGTAGTCTTC. This gives the protein CASSLRQGSVVF.

The chain employs TRBV7-8 and TRBJ2-1; tentatively, D is TRBD2 (6 bases). The V end was cut by 5 bases, the J end by 0 bases, with 20 bases between. The CDR3 has 18 residues. In germline, CDR1 is SGHVS, CDR2 FQNEAQ. The CDR3 here is CASSPNTPGTGSYNEQFF. The CDR3 DNA reads as TGTGCCAGCAGCCCAAACACACCCGGGACTGGCTCCTACAATGAGCAGTTCTTC.

The genes are TRBV28 and TRBJ1-3; possible D gene TRBD1, 5 bases. Germline V gives CDR1 MDHEN, CDR2 SYDVKM. The V end was cut by 6 bases, the J end by 4 bases, with 13 bases between. The length of the CDR3 is 14 residues. The CDR3 loop is CASSIGGTGNTIYF. As DNA, the CDR3 is TGTGCCAGCAGCATCGGGGGGACCGGAAACACCATATATTTT. Supplemented by reference TRBV28 and TRBJ1-3, the full variable domain reads DVKVTQSSRYLVKRTGEKVFLECVQDMDHENMFWYRQDPGLGLRLIYFSYDVKMKEKGDIPEGYSVSREKKERFSLILESASTNQTSMYLCASSIGGTGNTIYFGEGSWLTVV.

The chain recombines TRBV6-5 with TRBJ2-2; either TRBD1 or TRBD2 may fit D (5 bases each). Germline V gives CDR1 MNHEY, CDR2 SVGAGI. Trimming removed 6 bases from V and 3 bases from J, with 14 bases in between. This CDR3 has 15 residues. The CDR3: CASSPGTLYTGELFF. CDR3 nucleotide sequence: TGTGCCAGCAGCCCCGGGACCTTGTACACCGGGGAGCTGTTTTTT.

The CDR3 here is CASSPLAGVSNTGELFF. As DNA, the CDR3 is TGTGCCAGCAGCCCGCTAGCGGGAGTCTCGAACACCGGGGAGCTGTTTTTT. This chain uses TRBV5-4 with TRBJ2-2; 10 bases match TRBD2. V shed 4 bases, J shed 0 bases, and the junction held 6 bases outside the gene matches. The CDR3 runs to 17 residues. Germline CDR1 and CDR2: SGHNT and YYREEE (reference sequence).

The chain links TRBV5-1 to TRBJ2-2; D could derive from TRBD1 or TRBD2 (5 bases each). This CDR3 has 17 amino acids. Germline values: CDR1 SGHRS, CDR2 YFSETQ. V was cut by 0 bases and J by 1 base, with 13 bases left in between. The CDR3 DNA follows: TGCGCCAGCAGCTTGGGGGCCGGGACCGGGAACACCGGGGAGCTGTTTTTT. Its protein is CASSLGAGTGNTGELFF.

V usage is TRBV11-3 and J usage is TRBJ1-3; no clear D. Trimming stripped 1 base from V and 4 bases from J, with 17 bases between. This CDR3 is 17 amino acids long. Germline CDR1 and CDR2: SGHNT and YENEEA. The CDR3 bases are TGTGCCAGCAGCTTAGTGTCCCCCAGAGTAGCGGGAAACACCATATATTTT. This gives the protein CASSLVSPRVAGNTIYF.

V gene TRBV5-1 combines with J gene TRBJ2-7; the match to TRBD1 covers 8 bases. CDR3 size: 14 residues. With 4 bases clipped from V and 3 bases from J, the junction kept 6 bases outside the gene matches. Germline-derived CDR1 and CDR2 are SGHRS and YFSETQ. The CDR3 spells CASSRQGQDYEQYF. The CDR3 region has the DNA TGCGCCAGCAGCCGGCAGGGACAGGACTACGAGCAGTACTTC.